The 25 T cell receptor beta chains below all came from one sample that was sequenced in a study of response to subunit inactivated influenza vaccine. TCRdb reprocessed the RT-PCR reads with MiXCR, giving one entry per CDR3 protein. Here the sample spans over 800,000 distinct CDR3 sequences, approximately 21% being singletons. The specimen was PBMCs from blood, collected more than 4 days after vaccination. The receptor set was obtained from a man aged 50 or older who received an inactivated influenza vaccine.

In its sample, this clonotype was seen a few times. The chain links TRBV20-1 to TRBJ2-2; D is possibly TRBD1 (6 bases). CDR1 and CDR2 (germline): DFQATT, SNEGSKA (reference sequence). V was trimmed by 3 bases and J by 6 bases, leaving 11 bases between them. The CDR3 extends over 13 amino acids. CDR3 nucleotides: TGCAGTGCTAGGGTGGGGGCGTCCGGGGAGCTGTTTTTT. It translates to CSARVGASGELFF.

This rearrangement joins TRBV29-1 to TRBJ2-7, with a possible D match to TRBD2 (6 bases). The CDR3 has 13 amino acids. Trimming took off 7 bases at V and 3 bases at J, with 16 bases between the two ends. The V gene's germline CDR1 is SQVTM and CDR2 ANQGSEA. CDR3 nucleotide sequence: TGCAGCGCGGGGAGGAGACTGGGCTACGAGCAGTACTTC. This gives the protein CSAGRRLGYEQYF.

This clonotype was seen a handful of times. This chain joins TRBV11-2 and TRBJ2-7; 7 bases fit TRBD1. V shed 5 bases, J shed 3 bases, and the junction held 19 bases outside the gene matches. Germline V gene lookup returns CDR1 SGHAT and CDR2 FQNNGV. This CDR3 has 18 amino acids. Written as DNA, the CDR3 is TGTGCCAGCAGCCTCATTGCCGGGACAGAGCCGAATCTCTACGAGCAGTACTTC. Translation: CASSLIAGTEPNLYEQYF.

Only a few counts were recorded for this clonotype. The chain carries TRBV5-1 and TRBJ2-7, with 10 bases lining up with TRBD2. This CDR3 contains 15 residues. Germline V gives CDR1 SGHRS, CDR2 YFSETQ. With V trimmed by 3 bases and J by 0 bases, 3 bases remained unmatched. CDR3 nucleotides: TGCGCCAGCAGCTCTTCTAGCGGGGGCTCCTACGAGCAGTACTTC. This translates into CASSSSSGGSYEQYF.

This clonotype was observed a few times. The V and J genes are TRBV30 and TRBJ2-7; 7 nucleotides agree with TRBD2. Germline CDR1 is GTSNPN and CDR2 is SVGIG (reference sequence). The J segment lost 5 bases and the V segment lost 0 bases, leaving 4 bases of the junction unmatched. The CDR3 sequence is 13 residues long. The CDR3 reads CAWSVLAGDEQYF. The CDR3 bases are TGTGCCTGGAGTGTACTGGCGGGAGACGAGCAGTACTTC.

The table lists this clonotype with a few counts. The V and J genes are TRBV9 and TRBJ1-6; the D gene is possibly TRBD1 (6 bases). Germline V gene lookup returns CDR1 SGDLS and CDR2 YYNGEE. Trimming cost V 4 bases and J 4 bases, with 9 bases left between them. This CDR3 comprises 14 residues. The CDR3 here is CASSKQGYNSPLHF. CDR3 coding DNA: TGTGCCAGCAGCAAACAGGGATATAATTCACCCCTCCACTTT.

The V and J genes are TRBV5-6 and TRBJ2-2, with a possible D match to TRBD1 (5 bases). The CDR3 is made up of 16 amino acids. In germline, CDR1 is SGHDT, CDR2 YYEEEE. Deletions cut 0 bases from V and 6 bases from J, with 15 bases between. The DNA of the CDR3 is TGTGCCAGCAGCTTGGACCTCAGGGCGTACGCCGGGGAGCTGTTTTTT. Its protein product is CASSLDLRAYAGELFF.

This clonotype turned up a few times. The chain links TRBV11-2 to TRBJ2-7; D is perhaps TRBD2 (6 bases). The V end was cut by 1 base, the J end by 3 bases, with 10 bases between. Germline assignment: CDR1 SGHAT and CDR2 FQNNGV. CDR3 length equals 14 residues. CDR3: CASSLGPGVYEQYF. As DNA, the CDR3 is TGTGCCAGCAGCTTAGGACCGGGGGTCTACGAGCAGTACTTC.

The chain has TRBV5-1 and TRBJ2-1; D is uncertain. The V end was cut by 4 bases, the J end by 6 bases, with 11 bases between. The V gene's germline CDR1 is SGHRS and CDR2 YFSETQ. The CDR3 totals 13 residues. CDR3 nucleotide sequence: TGCGCCAGCAGCCCACCTATCAGCAATGAGCAGTTCTTC. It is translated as CASSPPISNEQFF.

CDR3 loop: CASSEQGASSGNTIYF. CDR3 sequence (DNA): TGTGCCAGCAGTGAACAGGGGGCGAGCTCTGGAAACACCATATATTTT. The chain joins TRBV25-1 to TRBJ1-3; 8 bases align to TRBD1. Germline CDR1 reads MGHDK; CDR2 reads SYGVNS. After removal of 2 bases from V and 0 bases from J, the junction contained 3 bases not matched to a gene. The CDR3 loop spans 16 amino acids.

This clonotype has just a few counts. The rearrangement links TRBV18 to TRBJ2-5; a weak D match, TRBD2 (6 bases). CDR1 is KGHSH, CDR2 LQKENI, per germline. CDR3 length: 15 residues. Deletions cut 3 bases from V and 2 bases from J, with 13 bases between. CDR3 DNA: TGTGCCAGCTCACCGTCGAGGAGGGGACAAGAGACCCAGTACTTC. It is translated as CASSPSRRGQETQYF.

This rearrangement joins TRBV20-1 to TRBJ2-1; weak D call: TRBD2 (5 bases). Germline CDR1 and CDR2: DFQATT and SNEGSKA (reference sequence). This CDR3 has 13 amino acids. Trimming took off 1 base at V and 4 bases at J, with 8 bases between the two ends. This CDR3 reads CSARVTTYNEQFF. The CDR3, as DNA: TGCAGTGCTAGAGTGACTACGTACAATGAGCAGTTCTTC.

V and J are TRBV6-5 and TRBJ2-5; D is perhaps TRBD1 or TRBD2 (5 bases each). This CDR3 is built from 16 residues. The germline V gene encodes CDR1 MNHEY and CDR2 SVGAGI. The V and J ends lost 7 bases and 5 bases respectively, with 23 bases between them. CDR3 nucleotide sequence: TGTGCCAGCACTTCCCCGGGACCTGACGTTTGGGAGACCCAGTACTTC. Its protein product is CASTSPGPDVWETQYF.

Here the CDR3 DNA reads TGTGCCAGCAGTTACTCTCACCGCCTCTCCTACGAGCAGTACTTC. This translates into CASSYSHRLSYEQYF. The chain recombines TRBV6-5 with TRBJ2-7, with no clear D. The V end lost 0 bases, the J end lost 0 bases, and 9 bases lay between the germline ends. The CDR3 extends over 15 amino acids. CDR1 and CDR2 from the germline V gene are MNHEY and SVGAGI.

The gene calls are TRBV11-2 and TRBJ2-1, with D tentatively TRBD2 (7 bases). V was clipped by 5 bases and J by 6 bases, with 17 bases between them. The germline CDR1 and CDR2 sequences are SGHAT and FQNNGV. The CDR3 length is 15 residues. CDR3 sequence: CASSEPPGGRNEQFF. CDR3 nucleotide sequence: TGTGCCAGCAGCGAACCCCCCGGGGGGCGCAATGAGCAGTTCTTC.

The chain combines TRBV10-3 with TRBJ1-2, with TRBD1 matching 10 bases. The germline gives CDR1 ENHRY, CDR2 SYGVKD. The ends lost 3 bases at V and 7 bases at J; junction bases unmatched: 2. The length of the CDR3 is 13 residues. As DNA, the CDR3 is TGTGCCATCAGTGACGGACAGGGGGGTGGCTACACCTTC. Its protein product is CAISDGQGGGYTF.

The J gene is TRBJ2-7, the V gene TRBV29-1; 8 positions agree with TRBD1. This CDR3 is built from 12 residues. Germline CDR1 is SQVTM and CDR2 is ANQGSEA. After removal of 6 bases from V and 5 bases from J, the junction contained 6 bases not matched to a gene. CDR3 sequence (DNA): TGCAGCGTAAACAGGGGGGAGGACGAGCAGTACTTC. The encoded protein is CSVNRGEDEQYF.

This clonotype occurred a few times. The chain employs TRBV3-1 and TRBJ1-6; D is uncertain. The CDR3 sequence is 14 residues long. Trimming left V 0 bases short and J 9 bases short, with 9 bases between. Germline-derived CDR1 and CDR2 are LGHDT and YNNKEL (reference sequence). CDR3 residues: CASSQDRIFSPLHF. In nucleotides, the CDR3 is TGTGCCAGCAGCCAAGATAGGATTTTTTCACCCCTCCACTTT.

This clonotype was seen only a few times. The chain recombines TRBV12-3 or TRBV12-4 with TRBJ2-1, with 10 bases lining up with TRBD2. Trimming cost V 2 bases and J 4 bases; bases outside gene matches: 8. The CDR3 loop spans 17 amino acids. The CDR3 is CASSLSLPSGSYNEQFF. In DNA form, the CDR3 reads TGTGCCAGCAGTTTATCCCTCCCTAGCGGGAGTTACAATGAGCAGTTCTTC.

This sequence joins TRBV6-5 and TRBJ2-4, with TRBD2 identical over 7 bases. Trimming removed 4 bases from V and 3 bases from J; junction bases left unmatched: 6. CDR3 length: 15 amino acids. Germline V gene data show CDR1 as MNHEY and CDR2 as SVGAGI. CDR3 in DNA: TGTGCCAGCAGTTCCCCGGGGAGGGACAAAAACATTCAGTACTTC. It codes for CASSSPGRDKNIQYF.

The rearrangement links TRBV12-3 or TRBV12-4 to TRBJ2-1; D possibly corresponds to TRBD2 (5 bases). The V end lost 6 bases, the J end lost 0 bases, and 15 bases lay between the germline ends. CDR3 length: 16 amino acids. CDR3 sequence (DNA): TGTGCCAGCAGCTCGGGGTACCTTATCTCCTACAATGAGCAGTTCTTC. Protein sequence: CASSSGYLISYNEQFF.

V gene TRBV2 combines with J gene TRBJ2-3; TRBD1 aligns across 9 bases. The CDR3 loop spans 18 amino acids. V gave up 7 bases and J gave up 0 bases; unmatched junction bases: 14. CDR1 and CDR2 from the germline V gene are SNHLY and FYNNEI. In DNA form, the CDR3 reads TGTGCCAGCATCCCCGGACAGGGGCGGGACTTTAGCACAGATACGCAGTATTTT. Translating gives CASIPGQGRDFSTDTQYF.

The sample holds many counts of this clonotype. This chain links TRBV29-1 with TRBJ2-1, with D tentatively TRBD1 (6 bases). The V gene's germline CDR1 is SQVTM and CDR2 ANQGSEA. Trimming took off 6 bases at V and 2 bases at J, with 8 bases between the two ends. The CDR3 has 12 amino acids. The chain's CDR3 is CSVKGAYNEQFF. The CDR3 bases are TGCAGCGTCAAGGGGGCCTACAATGAGCAGTTCTTC.

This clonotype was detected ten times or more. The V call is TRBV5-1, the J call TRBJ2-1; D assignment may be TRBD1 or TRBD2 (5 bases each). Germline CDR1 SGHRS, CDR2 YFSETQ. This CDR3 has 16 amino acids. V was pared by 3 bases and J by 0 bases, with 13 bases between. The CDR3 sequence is CASSSSGPSSYNEQFF. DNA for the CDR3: TGCGCCAGCAGCTCGTCGGGGCCAAGCTCCTACAATGAGCAGTTCTTC.

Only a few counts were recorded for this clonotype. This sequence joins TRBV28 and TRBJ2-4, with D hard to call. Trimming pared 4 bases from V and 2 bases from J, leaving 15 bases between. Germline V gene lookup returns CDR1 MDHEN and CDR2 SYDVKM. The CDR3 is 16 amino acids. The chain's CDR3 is CASSSGSAFTKNIQYF. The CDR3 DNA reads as TGTGCCAGCAGTTCAGGATCCGCATTTACCAAAAACATTCAGTACTTC.